This T cell receptor beta chain was captured by sequencing in a study of post-analysis software for immune sequencing data. At the level of the study: Relapsing-remitting, secondary progressive and progressive-relapsing multiple sclerosis were all included among the disease courses. Findings of the study overall: Significantly lower normalized Chao1 diversity was seen in multiple sclerosis patients than in controls. A handful of TRBV segments were significantly more frequent in patients than in controls. TRBV5-6, TRBV5-1 and TRBV20-1 were among these segments. By F measure, strong co-clustering occurred among samples prepared in the same batch.

cDNA libraries for TCR beta contained unique molecular identifiers. When about 0.85 to 11 million T cells were used, they gave about 540,000 cDNA molecules. MiXCR, applied by TCRdb to the PCR reads, yields one record per CDR3 protein. The repertoire includes around 200,000 distinct CDR3 sequences, around 29% of them detected once, and approximately 3% sits in the top ten. This clonotype was seen more than once but under ten times. Antigen unknown. Germline V gives CDR1 SGHRS, CDR2 YFSETQ. The CDR3 spans 15 residues. The V and J ends lost 4 bases and 2 bases respectively, with 15 bases between them. This TCR came from a girl between 2 and 17 years old with multiple sclerosis. Material: blood. The chain carries TRBV5-1 and TRBJ2-5; D unresolved. In DNA form, the CDR3 reads TGCGCCAGCAGCGCCATCCCGGGCCGACAAGAGACCCAGTACTTC. This sequence encodes CASSAIPGRQETQYF.